One and the same sample provided the 24 T cell receptor beta chains below, sequenced in a study of naive and memory T cell subsets (dated by TCRdb to the late 2010s). General study outcomes and caveats: A few larger clonotypes were present in naive repertoires, especially CD8 naive repertoires, and these clonotypes were possibly memory cells re-expressing CD45RA.

The library was produced with UMI-ligation and nested PCR. The instrument was an Illumina MiSeq. The beta constant-region primer was an equimolar mix of two oligonucleotides covering both TRBC1 and TRBC2. The ligated cDNA went through four rounds of PCR with nested alpha and beta constant-region primers together with the SP2 primer. The public sequencing data were trimmed at Q25 with fastp and processed into clonotypes with MiXCR by TCRdb, which kept only in-frame beta chains. CDR3 protein duplicates are merged, each entry listing the most common genes and DNA. The sample table shows 140,000 to 150,000 distinct CDR3 sequences, and approximately 24% are seen once. The top ten constitute 0.095% to 0.12% of the sample. Their recognized antigens are unknown. The material sequenced was naive CD4+ T cells from blood. The sample's cell subset or site label is to be understood as: naive T cells, CD45RA high CD27+. These receptors were obtained from a human donor in good health.

This clonotype was recorded a few times. This chain joins TRBV5-1 and TRBJ2-6; D remains unclear. Looked up from germline, CDR1 is SGHRS and CDR2 is YFSETQ. This CDR3 is 15 amino acids long. V was pared by 2 bases and J by 0 bases, with 6 bases between. The CDR3 sequence: CASSLFPSGANVLTF. The CDR3 DNA sequence: TGCGCCAGCAGCTTATTTCCCTCTGGGGCCAACGTCCTGACTTTC.

In this sample, this clonotype turned up a few times. The V gene is TRBV25-1, the J gene TRBJ2-7; D not resolved. The CDR3 is made up of 11 amino acids. CDR1 and CDR2 (germline): MGHDK, SYGVNS. The ends were cut back, 6 bases at V and 9 bases at J, with 12 bases in the middle. In DNA, the CDR3 is TGTGCCAGCAGGCGTACGAGTGTGCAGTACTTC. This gives the protein CASRRTSVQYF.

V usage is TRBV25-1 and J usage is TRBJ1-1; 7 bases align to TRBD1. Germline V lookup: CDR1 MGHDK, CDR2 SYGVNS. J was trimmed by 4 bases and V by 4 bases; bases with no gene match: 6. CDR3 size: 14 residues. The DNA for the CDR3 is TGTGCCAGCAGTGGGACAGGCGATTTCACTGAAGCTTTCTTT. Protein sequence: CASSGTGDFTEAFF.

This clonotype was detected a few times. The chain couples TRBV11-2 to TRBJ2-3; possible D gene TRBD1, 6 bases. CDR1 is SGHAT, CDR2 FQNNGV, per germline. The CDR3 contains 17 residues. V was shortened by 10 bases and J by 2 bases, with 25 bases between the two germline ends. DNA for the CDR3: TGTGCCACCTCAGGATGGGGCAGGGGCGGAAACACAGATACGCAGTATTTT. Amino acid sequence: CATSGWGRGGNTDTQYF.

This chain connects TRBV29-1 to TRBJ1-2; 8 nucleotides line up with TRBD1. V shed 5 bases and J 5 bases; nucleotides not matched to a gene: 16. This CDR3 is 16 amino acids long. CDR1 is SQVTM and CDR2 is ANQGSEA in the germline V gene. The CDR3 sequence: CSVSDRGRRGPYGYTF. As DNA, the CDR3 is TGCAGCGTTTCCGACAGGGGAAGGAGGGGACCTTATGGCTACACCTTC.

The chain couples TRBV7-2 to TRBJ2-3, with D unclear. The CDR3 is 16 residues long. V was shortened by 5 bases and J by 1 base, with 16 bases between the two germline ends. Germline V CDR1 and CDR2: SGHTA, FQGNSA. The CDR3 sequence is CASSPGLLRRTDTQYF. The CDR3 DNA follows: TGTGCCAGCAGCCCCGGGCTGCTTAGGCGCACAGATACGCAGTATTTT.

This clonotype was detected only a few times. The rearrangement joins TRBV4-1 to TRBJ2-4, with 7 bases aligning to TRBD1. The length of the CDR3 is 15 residues. The germline gives CDR1 MGHRA, CDR2 YSYEKL. The V gene end was trimmed by 4 bases and the J gene end by 0 bases; junction bases not matched to a gene: 3. CDR3 bases: TGCGCCAGCAGCCCACAGGGGCTAGCCAAAAACATTCAGTACTTC. Its protein product is CASSPQGLAKNIQYF.

The chain couples TRBV5-1 to TRBJ2-7; possibly TRBD2 for D (6 bases). The CDR3 loop spans 17 amino acids. Trimming removed 2 bases from V and 0 bases from J, with 18 bases in between. Germline V CDR1 and CDR2: SGHRS, YFSETQ. The CDR3 here is CASSLVVFGGSSYEQYF. The CDR3 DNA reads as TGCGCCAGCAGCTTAGTCGTGTTCGGGGGAAGCTCCTACGAGCAGTACTTC.

The chain couples TRBV29-1 to TRBJ2-7; 9 nucleotides line up with TRBD1. The CDR3 is 15 residues long. Per germline, CDR1 SQVTM and CDR2 ANQGSEA. V trimming: 5 bases; J trimming: 1 base; junction bases outside the gene matches: 9. The CDR3 DNA follows: TGCAGCGTTCGGTTCCGGGACAGGGAGTCCTACGAGCAGTACTTC. This encodes CSVRFRDRESYEQYF.

This chain's CDR3 is CASSLYSTDTQYF. CDR3 DNA sequence: TGTGCCAGCAGTTTATACTCCACAGATACGCAGTATTTT. The chain is built from TRBV28 and TRBJ2-3; no definite D call. The germline V gene has CDR1 MDHEN and CDR2 SYDVKM. The CDR3 spans 13 residues. The V and J ends lost 1 base and 2 bases respectively, with 4 bases between them.

This clonotype was counted only a few times. J is TRBJ2-5 and V is TRBV6-5; 7 bases line up with TRBD2. This CDR3 region has 15 residues. Germline assignment: CDR1 MNHEY and CDR2 SVGAGI. With 6 bases clipped from V and 7 bases from J, the junction kept 14 bases outside the gene matches. The CDR3 sequence: CASRSPAGELGTQYF. CDR3 nucleotides: TGTGCCAGCAGGTCTCCCGCGGGAGAGTTAGGGACCCAGTACTTC.

The chain couples TRBV6-6 to TRBJ1-4; D may be TRBD1 (5 bases). This CDR3 region has 15 residues. The V gene lost 6 bases and the J gene lost 8 bases, with 19 bases spanning the gap. Germline-derived CDR1 and CDR2 are MNHNY and SVGAGI (reference sequence). The chain's CDR3 is CASSRQRTTSEKLFF. CDR3 coding DNA: TGTGCCAGCAGCCGACAACGGACAACCTCCGAAAAACTGTTTTTT.

This clonotype has more than one count but fewer than ten. The chain links TRBV29-1 to TRBJ2-7; the D is unclear. The CDR3 has 12 amino acids. V shed 6 bases and J shed 2 bases, with 11 bases lying between them. Germline V lookup: CDR1 SQVTM, CDR2 ANQGSEA. CDR3 amino acids: CSVAHVPYEQYF. Here the CDR3 DNA reads TGCAGCGTAGCACATGTACCCTACGAGCAGTACTTC.

This clonotype has only a few counts. The CDR3 coding sequence is TGCGCCAGCAGCTTGGCGGGTTTCGAGCAGTACTTC. It encodes CASSLAGFEQYF. The V gene is TRBV5-1, the J gene TRBJ2-7; D uncertain. Between the trimmed V and J ends, which lost 0 bases and 6 bases, there was a span of 7 bases. From germline, CDR1 is SGHRS and CDR2 YFSETQ. CDR3 length: 12 amino acids.

The rearrangement joins TRBV28 to TRBJ2-7, with D perhaps matching TRBD1 (6 bases). This CDR3 is 14 amino acids long. V was shortened by 6 bases and J by 4 bases, with 16 bases between the two germline ends. Germline V gives CDR1 MDHEN, CDR2 SYDVKM. The CDR3 nucleotides read TGTGCCAGCAGGTCTCTCAGGGGAAGGTACGAGCAGTACTTC. Protein: CASRSLRGRYEQYF.

This clonotype was counted at least ten times. This sequence joins TRBV28 and TRBJ1-1, with D uncertain. V was shortened by 11 bases and J by 1 base, with 14 bases between the two germline ends. Germline CDR1 MDHEN, CDR2 SYDVKM. This CDR3 spans 13 amino acids. The CDR3 reads CASISGRNTEAFF. DNA of the CDR3: TGTGCCTCGATCTCAGGCCGGAACACTGAAGCTTTCTTT.

A few counts support this clonotype. V and J are TRBV28 and TRBJ1-1; 7 nucleotides line up with TRBD1. The CDR3 covers 14 residues. The V gene's germline CDR1 is MDHEN and CDR2 SYDVKM. Trimming cost V 4 bases and J 3 bases; bases outside gene matches: 5. The CDR3 loop is CASSSPDRHTEAFF. The CDR3 nucleotides are TGTGCCAGCAGTTCCCCGGACAGGCACACTGAAGCTTTCTTT.

This clonotype turned up a few times. V usage is TRBV12-3 or TRBV12-4 and J usage is TRBJ1-6; a weak D match, TRBD1 (5 bases). The CDR3 contains 12 residues. Trimming stripped 6 bases from V and 9 bases from J, with 9 bases between. Written as DNA, the CDR3 is TGTGCCAGCAGGCGACAGCTTTCACCCCTCCACTTT. As protein: CASRRQLSPLHF.

This clonotype was picked up a small number of times. The V call is TRBV7-3, the J call TRBJ1-2; D unresolved. The CDR3 covers 13 residues. Trimming took 3 bases from V and 3 from J, leaving 8 bases between them. The germline V gene encodes CDR1 SGHTA and CDR2 FQGTGA. CDR3 sequence reads: CASSFMGDYGYTF. The CDR3 nucleotides read TGTGCCAGCAGCTTCATGGGTGACTATGGCTACACCTTC.

The chain couples TRBV20-1 to TRBJ2-5; D perhaps matches TRBD2 (5 bases). This CDR3 comprises 13 residues. Trimming cost V 4 bases and J 1 base, with 10 bases left between them. The germline gives CDR1 DFQATT, CDR2 SNEGSKA (reference sequence). The CDR3, as DNA: TGCAGTGCTATGGCTAGCTCCCAAGAGACCCAGTACTTC. Its translation: CSAMASSQETQYF.

The table lists this clonotype with a count of one. CDR3: CASSYSGGYPDSGYTF. CDR3 bases: TGTGCCAGCAGTTACTCTGGGGGCTATCCTGACTCCGGCTACACCTTC. This chain links TRBV6-5 with TRBJ1-2; TRBD1 might be the D (6 bases). This CDR3 is built from 16 residues. Trimming removed 0 bases from V and 8 bases from J, with 19 bases in between. In germline, CDR1 is MNHEY, CDR2 SVGAGI.

The V gene is TRBV5-5, the J gene TRBJ2-2, with D unclear. The CDR3 consists of 13 residues. V shed 3 bases and J shed 5 bases, with 8 bases lying between them. CDR1 is SGHKS, CDR2 YYEKEE, per germline (reference sequence). CDR3 bases: TGTGCCAGCAGCTCCACAGCTACCGGGGAGCTGTTTTTT. Protein: CASSSTATGELFF.

V usage is TRBV6-5 and J usage is TRBJ2-2; weak D call: TRBD2 (5 bases). CDR3 length: 17 amino acids. Between the trimmed V and J ends, which lost 0 bases and 0 bases, there was a span of 11 bases. The germline V gene encodes CDR1 MNHEY and CDR2 SVGAGI. Here the CDR3 reads CASSYSRLRTNTGELFF. CDR3 nucleotides: TGTGCCAGCAGTTACTCCCGACTACGGACGAACACCGGGGAGCTGTTTTTT.

The chain is built from TRBV28 and TRBJ2-7; 7 bases fit TRBD1. This CDR3 comprises 17 residues. Per germline, CDR1 MDHEN and CDR2 SYDVKM. Germline trimming cut 5 bases from V and 4 bases from J; bases unmatched to any gene: 17. CDR3 region: CASSPHSGQLGWYEQYF. Here the CDR3 DNA reads TGTGCCAGCAGTCCTCATTCGGGACAGCTTGGGTGGTACGAGCAGTACTTC.